This T cell receptor beta chain was obtained from a study of shared clonotypes between healthy human individuals. Trimming took 0 bases from V and 5 from J; bases not matched to a gene: 9. Germline V gene sequence: CDR1 LGHNA, CDR2 YSLEER. The CDR3 sequence is 16 residues long. When replicate PCRs were run on sorted subsets, they used about 200 ng DNA, about 30,000 T cell genomes. Here immunoSEQ multiplex PCR was the method, and the copy in TCRdb shows in-frame clones only, minus some. Of some 2 million clones in the sample, roughly 94% were seen once. Naive CD8 isolation took CD45RO-negative cells positively selected for CCR7 and excluded terminally differentiated effector memory CD45RA+ cells.

This TCR was recovered from a man aged 18 to 30 in good health. The rearrangement uses TRBV4-3 and TRBJ2-5; 7 bases are shared with TRBD2. The sequenced material came from naive CD8+ T cells sorted from blood. CDR3 in DNA: TGCGCCAGCAGCCAAGATTGGGTCAGGGAGGGGGAGACCCAGTACTTC. This gives the protein CASSQDWVREGETQYF.